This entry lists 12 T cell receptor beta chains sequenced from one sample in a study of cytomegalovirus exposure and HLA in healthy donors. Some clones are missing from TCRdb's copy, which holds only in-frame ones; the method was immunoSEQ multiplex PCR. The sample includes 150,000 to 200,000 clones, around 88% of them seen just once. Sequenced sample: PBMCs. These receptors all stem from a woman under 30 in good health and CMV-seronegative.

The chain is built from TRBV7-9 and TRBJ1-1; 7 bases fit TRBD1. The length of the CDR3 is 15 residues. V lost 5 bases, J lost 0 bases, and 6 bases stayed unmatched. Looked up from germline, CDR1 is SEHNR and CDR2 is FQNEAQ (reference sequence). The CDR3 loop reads CASSPGQRMNTEAFF. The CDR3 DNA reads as TGTGCCAGCAGCCCGGGACAGAGGATGAACACTGAAGCTTTCTTT. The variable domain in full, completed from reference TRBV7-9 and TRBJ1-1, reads DTGVSQNPRHKITKRGQNVTFRCDPISEHNRLYWYRQTLGQGPEFLTYFQNEAQLEKSRLLSDRFSAERPKGSFSTLEIQRTEQGDSAMYLCASSPGQRMNTEAFFGQGTRLTVV.

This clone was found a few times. DNA of the CDR3: TGTGCCAGCAGTTCCCCCGGGAATGGCTACACCTTC. Protein: CASSSPGNGYTF. The chain combines TRBV6-5 with TRBJ1-2; D is unclear. Trimming stripped 4 bases from V and 6 bases from J, with 9 bases between. Germline CDR1 and CDR2: MNHEY and SVGAGI. CDR3 length: 12 residues.

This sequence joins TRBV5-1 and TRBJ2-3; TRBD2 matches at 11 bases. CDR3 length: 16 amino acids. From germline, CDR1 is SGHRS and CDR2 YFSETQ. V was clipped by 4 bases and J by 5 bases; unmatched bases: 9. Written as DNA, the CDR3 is TGCGCCAGCAGCGGTAGCGGGAGGGCCTGGGGAGATACGCAGTATTTT. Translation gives CASSGSGRAWGDTQYF.

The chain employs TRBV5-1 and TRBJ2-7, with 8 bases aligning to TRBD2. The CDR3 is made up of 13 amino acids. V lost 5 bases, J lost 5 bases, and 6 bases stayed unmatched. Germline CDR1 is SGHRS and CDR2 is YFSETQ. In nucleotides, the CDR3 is TGCGCCAGCAGACTCGGGGGGGAGAACGAGCAGTACTTC. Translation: CASRLGGENEQYF.

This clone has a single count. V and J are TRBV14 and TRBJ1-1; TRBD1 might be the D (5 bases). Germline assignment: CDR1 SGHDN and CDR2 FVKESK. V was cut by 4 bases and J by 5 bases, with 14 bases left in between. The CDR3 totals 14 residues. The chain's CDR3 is CASSLTDYSTEAFF. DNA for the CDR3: TGTGCCAGCAGCCTGACAGATTACAGTACTGAAGCTTTCTTT.

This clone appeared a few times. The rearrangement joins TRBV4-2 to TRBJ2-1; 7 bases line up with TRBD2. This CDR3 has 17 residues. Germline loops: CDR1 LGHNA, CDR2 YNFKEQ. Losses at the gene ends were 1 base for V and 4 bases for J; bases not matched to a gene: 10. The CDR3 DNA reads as TGTGCCAGCAGCCAAGCGAAAGAGGGACTAACTTACAATGAGCAGTTCTTC. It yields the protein CASSQAKEGLTYNEQFF.

The CDR3 is CASSLEQGVDEQYF. The CDR3 region has the DNA TGCGCCAGCAGCTTGGAACAGGGGGTCGACGAGCAGTACTTC. V and J are TRBV5-1 and TRBJ2-7; 8 bases agree with TRBD1. Germline V lookup: CDR1 SGHRS, CDR2 YFSETQ. The CDR3 consists of 14 residues. V gave up 0 bases and J gave up 5 bases; unmatched junction bases: 4.

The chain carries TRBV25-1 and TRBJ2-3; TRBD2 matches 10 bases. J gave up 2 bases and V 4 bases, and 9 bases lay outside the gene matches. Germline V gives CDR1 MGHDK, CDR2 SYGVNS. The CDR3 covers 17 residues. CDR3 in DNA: TGTGCCAGCAGTGCCTTTGATCTAGCGGGAGTCACAGATACGCAGTATTTT. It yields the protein CASSAFDLAGVTDTQYF.

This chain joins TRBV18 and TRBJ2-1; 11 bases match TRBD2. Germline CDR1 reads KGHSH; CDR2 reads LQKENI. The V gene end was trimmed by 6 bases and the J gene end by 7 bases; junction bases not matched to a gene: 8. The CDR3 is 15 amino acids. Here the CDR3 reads CASSQRTSGLNEQFF. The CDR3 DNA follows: TGTGCCAGCTCTCAAAGGACTAGCGGGTTAAATGAGCAGTTCTTC.

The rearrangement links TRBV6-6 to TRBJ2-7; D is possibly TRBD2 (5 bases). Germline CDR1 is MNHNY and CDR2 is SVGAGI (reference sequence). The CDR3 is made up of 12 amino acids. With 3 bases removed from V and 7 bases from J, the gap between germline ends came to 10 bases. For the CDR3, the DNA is TGTGCCAGCAGTTATGAATCGGGAGAGCAGTACTTC. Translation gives CASSYESGEQYF.

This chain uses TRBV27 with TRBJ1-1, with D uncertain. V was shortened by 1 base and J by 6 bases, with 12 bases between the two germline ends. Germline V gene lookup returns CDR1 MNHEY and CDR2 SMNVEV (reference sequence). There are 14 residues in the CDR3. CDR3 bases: TGTGCCAGCAGTTTATTCGGGGATAGCGCTGAAGCTTTCTTT. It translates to CASSLFGDSAEAFF.

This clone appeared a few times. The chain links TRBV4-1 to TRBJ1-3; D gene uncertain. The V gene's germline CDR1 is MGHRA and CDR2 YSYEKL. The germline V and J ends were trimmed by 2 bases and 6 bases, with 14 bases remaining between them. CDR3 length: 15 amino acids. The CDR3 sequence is CASSQPRTGENTIYF. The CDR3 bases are TGCGCCAGCAGCCAACCCAGGACTGGTGAAAACACCATATATTTT.